In its sample, the clone carrying this T cell receptor beta chain was seen once. CDR3 size: 13 residues. Germline values: CDR1 MDHEN, CDR2 SYDVKM. The trim removed 4 bases at V and 5 bases at J, leaving 2 bases unmatched. The sample belongs to a study of blood T cell repertoires in COVID-19. Across the study: Samples representing acute and convalescent COVID-19 were sourced from the United States, Italy and Spain. Nucleic acid was either cDNA or gDNA, and it came from T cells, B-cell-depleted T cells, or PBMCs.

In the source study's methods: Amplified reference gene primers provided the basis for estimating nucleated cell counts. Sequenced by immunoSEQ multiplex PCR; TCRdb stores in-frame clones only, minus some. Clone size and the V and J calls come from that table; the DNA yielded D and trimming. Of about 200,000 clones in the sample, around 89% were seen once. The clonotype comes from a human donor in a cohort sampled during active COVID-19. V is TRBV28 and J is TRBJ1-2; TRBD1 matches 9 bases. The sample comprised peripheral blood. The CDR3 DNA sequence: TGTGCCAGCAGTTCGGACAGGGGATATGGCTACACCTTC. As protein: CASSSDRGYGYTF.